This note documents a single T cell receptor beta chain sequence. This clonotype was recorded a few times. Which antigen it targets is not known. No base quality information exists; no much larger clone differs at one position. CDR3 length: 16 amino acids, cysteine to phenylalanine. This entry keeps only the CDR3 DNA: 48 bases, framed from base 1. The V end gives up 6 bases and the J end 4 bases, leaving 8 bases in the junction not matched to a gene. CDR1 and CDR2, looked up from the germline V gene, are MNHEY and SVGEGT. TCR libraries were built from 300 to 450 ng RNA with the Immunoverse kit, using molecular barcoded adaptors covering alpha/delta and beta/gamma chains. TCR library preparation used the same RNA that was used for transcriptome sequencing. TCR libraries were sequenced on an Illumina HiSeq 4000 with 2 x 150 cycles. As for the original processing: MiXCR aligned TCR reads to human V, D, J and C references and assembled the aligned reads into CDR3 clonotypes, with quality filtering and error correction included. The tcR package in R was used to analyze clonotype counts and gene usage diversity. Raw mapping reads were checked after the RNA-seq reads had been mapped by STAR aligner version 2.5.3a onto the human GRCh37 genome. To test how sequencing depth affects detected clonotypes, IR-seq fastq files were randomly downsampled with Seqtk 1.3. TCRdb cleaned the public reads at Q25 with fastp, built clones with MiXCR and kept in-frame beta chains. Records with the same CDR3 protein are collapsed into one entry carrying the most frequent genes and DNA. These V and J calls derive from TCRdb rather than the authors' analysis. This sample comprises 14,000 to 15,000 distinct CDR3 sequences, 20% of them detected only once. The ten largest clonotypes hold around 82% of the sample.

The data are from a study of read filtering for tumor transcriptome and immune sequencing (dated by TCRdb to about 2020). Notes on the research overall: The cohort consisted of about 18 male and roughly 13 female patients, with a mean age of about 66 years and an age range of roughly 40 to 85. The study compared TCR repertoires from targeted immune repertoire sequencing and bulk whole-transcriptome sequencing run on the same bone marrow samples. After DNase treatment, whole-transcriptome libraries were prepared with the TruSeq RNA Access Library Prep Kit. By revised international staging, roughly 8 patients were R-ISS I, some 17 were R-ISS II and over 5 were R-ISS III. As a main aim, a read-filtering strategy for immune repertoire data was addressed, with the specific question being whether clonotypes supported by a single read should be removed. Per sample, about 4.05 to 10.27 million TCR-region mapped reads were obtained with IR-seq, compared with only about 80 to 1,400 with RNA-seq. Summary of the overall study and its limitations: Single-read clonotypes made up roughly 81% of clonotypes but roughly 3.2% of total reads in IR-seq, and just under 75% of clonotypes and 44.6% of reads in RNA-seq. Rather than purified T cells, the sorted CD138-negative fraction was a mixed bone marrow immune population. Compared with RNA-seq, IR-seq captured clonotypes at much higher depth and more reliably, and a smaller IR-seq throughput was enough to identify most shared clonotypes. When single-read clonotypes were removed, the proportions of shared clonotypes in IR-seq and RNA-seq correlated more strongly.

Bone marrow was sampled from every patient at the time of active disease. Ficoll-Hypaque density gradient centrifugation was used to isolate the bone marrow mononuclear cells. CD138-negative cells were obtained by negative selection after labeling with CD138 magnetic microbeads on a MACS separator, removing myeloma plasma cells. The purity of the isolated cells was checked by flow cytometry with CD138 antibodies on an Attune NxT. Total RNA was extracted with TRIzol reagent and quantified with a NanoDrop spectrophotometer. Paired RNA-seq and IR-seq were performed on each patient's CD138-negative bone marrow sample.

This sequence originates from a donor over 35 with multiple myeloma. The sample taken for sequencing was a population of CD138-negative cells sorted from bone marrow. The cell subset or site tag for this specimen amounts to: bone marrow mononuclear cells depleted of CD138+ plasma/myeloma cells by negative magnetic selection. Recombination connected TRBV6-2 or TRBV6-3 to TRBJ2-1, with 11 junctional bases fitting TRBD1. The CDR3 has the sequence CASRSGTGGNYNEQFF. Here is the DNA: TGTGCCAGCAGGTCCGGGACAGGGGGTAATTACAATGAGCAGTTCTTC.